The 23 T cell receptor beta chains given below trace back to one sample, sequenced in a study of cytomegalovirus exposure and HLA in healthy donors (TCRdb year 2017). Library method: the immunoSEQ multiplex PCR assay. TCRdb retrieved this table from immuneACCESS and kept in-frame rearrangements only. Not all clones are present; in checked studies, unresolved V genes account for under half, and no reason is known for the remainder. This sample holds about 160,000 clones; 89% were observed only once. 10% to 13% of the sample lies in the top ten. Sequenced sample: PBMCs. Every receptor here comes from a woman aged 18-35 years in good health and CMV-seropositive.

The chain uses TRBV10-3 and TRBJ1-1; D is possibly TRBD1 (5 bases). Germline V gives CDR1 ENHRY, CDR2 SYGVKD. There are 12 residues in the CDR3. V was trimmed by 7 bases and J by 3 bases, leaving 9 bases between them. This CDR3 reads CAIKGRDTEAFF. The CDR3 DNA is TGTGCCATCAAGGGCAGGGACACTGAAGCTTTCTTT.

The gene calls are TRBV28 and TRBJ1-3; possibly TRBD1 for D (5 bases). The V end was cut by 3 bases, the J end by 4 bases, with 13 bases between. The CDR3 consists of 15 residues. Germline-derived CDR1 and CDR2 are MDHEN and SYDVKM. The CDR3 DNA reads TGTGCCAGCAGTTTTCAGGGAGGGGAAGGAAACACCATATATTTT. Protein product: CASSFQGGEGNTIYF.

The CDR3 nucleotides read TGTGCCAGCAGTTACAACAGTCACGGGGACAATGAGCAGTTCTTC. Translated, it gives CASSYNSHGDNEQFF. The V and J genes are TRBV6-6 and TRBJ2-1; tentative D call: TRBD2 (5 bases). The CDR3 covers 15 residues. In germline, CDR1 is MNHNY, CDR2 SVGAGI (reference sequence). V lost 2 bases to trimming and J lost 5 bases, with 13 bases between them.

This rearrangement joins TRBV4-3 to TRBJ2-2; TRBD2 is a possible D gene (5 bases). Germline V gene lookup returns CDR1 LGHNA and CDR2 YSLEER. V was trimmed by 3 bases and J by 5 bases, leaving 19 bases between them. The CDR3 is made up of 17 amino acids. The CDR3 region has the DNA TGCGCCAGCAGCCAGGACCTTGACACCCGGGGTACCGGGGAGCTGTTTTTT. Translation gives CASSQDLDTRGTGELFF.

This CDR3 is CASSFRGRSTDTQYF. The DNA for the CDR3 is TGTGCCAGCAGCTTTAGAGGTAGGAGCACAGATACGCAGTATTTT. V usage is TRBV7-2 and J usage is TRBJ2-3; D remains unclear. Germline V gene data show CDR1 as SGHTA and CDR2 as FQGNSA. The CDR3 is made up of 15 amino acids. Trimming left V 3 bases short and J 0 bases short, with 10 bases between.

The chain has TRBV2 and TRBJ2-1, with TRBD2 identical over 10 bases. The V gene end was trimmed by 4 bases and the J gene end by 8 bases; junction bases not matched to a gene: 8. The CDR3 is made up of 15 amino acids. CDR1 and CDR2 (germline): SNHLY, FYNNEI. In DNA, the CDR3 is TGTGCCAGCAGTGGAAGCGGGAGGGGCTTGGATGAGCAGTTCTTC. Amino acid sequence: CASSGSGRGLDEQFF.

CDR3 DNA: TGTGCCAGCAGCTTCCTGACAGGGATCCAGCCCCAGCATTTT. As protein: CASSFLTGIQPQHF. J is TRBJ1-5 and V is TRBV7-2; 7 bases are a match to TRBD1. The CDR3 is 14 amino acids. Per germline, CDR1 SGHTA and CDR2 FQGNSA. Losses at the gene ends were 3 bases for V and 7 bases for J; bases not matched to a gene: 6.

The CDR3 loop is CASSTERLSDKYF. In DNA form, the CDR3 reads TGTGCCAGCAGCACTGAGCGATTAAGCGATAAGTACTTC. The chain has TRBV7-3 and TRBJ2-5, with no clear D. CDR1 and CDR2 from the germline V gene are SGHTA and FQGTGA. The CDR3 loop spans 13 amino acids. V was pared by 5 bases and J by 12 bases, with 19 bases between.

The CDR3 spells CSVEGTLQNTEAFF. In DNA, the CDR3 is TGCAGCGTTGAAGGGACACTTCAGAACACTGAAGCTTTCTTT. The J gene is TRBJ1-1, the V gene TRBV29-1; D is possibly TRBD1 (5 bases). Germline CDR1 SQVTM, CDR2 ANQGSEA. This CDR3 has 14 residues. V was pared by 1 base and J by 1 base, with 10 bases between.

V is TRBV4-1 and J is TRBJ2-1; D is uncertain. The germline V gene encodes CDR1 MGHRA and CDR2 YSYEKL. The length of the CDR3 is 15 residues. Trimming removed 3 bases from V and 6 bases from J, with 15 bases in between. The CDR3 region has the DNA TGCGCCAGCAGCCATGTCCTCTCGAGCCTCAATGAGCAGTTCTTC. Translating gives CASSHVLSSLNEQFF.

V gene TRBV18 combines with J gene TRBJ1-5, with D possibly matching TRBD1 (6 bases). The CDR3 is 14 residues long. Germline V lookup: CDR1 KGHSH, CDR2 LQKENI. V lost 5 bases to trimming and J lost 11 bases, with 19 bases between them. The CDR3 protein is CASSAAGASSTQHF. DNA of the CDR3: TGTGCCAGCTCAGCAGCAGGGGCCTCATCAACCCAGCATTTT. Full variable domain (rest looked up from reference TRBV18 and TRBJ1-5): NAGVMQNPRHLVRRRGQEARLRCSPMKGHSHVYWYRQLPEEGLKFMVYLQKENIIDESGMPKERFSAEFPKEGPSILRIQQVVRGDSAAYFCASSAAGASSTQHFGDGTRLSIL.

The chain employs TRBV9 and TRBJ1-1, with 7 positions matching TRBD1. Per the germline V gene, CDR1 is SGDLS and CDR2 is YYNGEE. Trimming removed 4 bases from V and 3 bases from J; junction bases left unmatched: 6. This CDR3 has 14 residues. This chain's CDR3 is CASSSRDRDTEAFF. The CDR3, as DNA: TGTGCCAGCAGCTCGCGCGACAGGGACACTGAAGCTTTCTTT.

CDR3 region: CASSHWGLAGAGELFF. Written as DNA, the CDR3 is TGTGCCAGCAGCCATTGGGGACTAGCGGGGGCCGGGGAGCTGTTTTTT. The chain combines TRBV4-2 with TRBJ2-2, with 14 bases lining up with TRBD2. Germline CDR1 LGHNA, CDR2 YNFKEQ. V lost 3 bases to trimming and J lost 6 bases; unmatched junction nucleotides: 3. This CDR3 region has 16 residues.

This chain uses TRBV7-8 with TRBJ1-1, with D maybe TRBD1 (6 bases). V shed 1 base and J shed 4 bases, with 7 bases lying between them. Germline V gene data show CDR1 as SGHVS and CDR2 as FQNEAQ. The CDR3 extends over 13 amino acids. DNA of the CDR3: TGTGCCAGCAGCTTAGGGACAGCCACTGAAGCTTTCTTT. This codes for CASSLGTATEAFF.

The chain recombines TRBV27 with TRBJ2-1, with a weak D call TRBD2 (5 bases). Germline CDR1 is MNHEY and CDR2 is SMNVEV (reference sequence). The length of the CDR3 is 13 residues. With 6 bases removed from V and 3 bases from J, the gap between germline ends came to 9 bases. The CDR3 DNA is TGTGCCAGCAGGGAGCGGAACTACAATGAGCAGTTCTTC. Encoded protein: CASRERNYNEQFF.

This clone is labeled as medium-sized. This chain joins TRBV6-5 and TRBJ2-7; 9 bases agree with TRBD1. Germline CDR1 is MNHEY and CDR2 is SVGAGI. The CDR3 is made up of 15 amino acids. The V segment lost 0 bases and the J segment 4 bases; nucleotides outside the gene matches: 4. CDR3: CASSYSTGGPYEQYF. The DNA of the CDR3 is TGTGCCAGCAGTTACTCTACAGGGGGCCCTTACGAGCAGTACTTC.

This chain connects TRBV16 to TRBJ2-7, with D uncertain. The V and J ends lost 4 bases and 4 bases respectively, with 5 bases between them. Germline assignment: CDR1 KGHSY and CDR2 FQNENV. The CDR3 is 11 amino acids. CDR3 coding DNA: TGTGCCAGCAGCCCCCAGTACGAGCAGTACTTC. Its protein is CASSPQYEQYF. The whole variable domain, filled in from reference TRBV16 and TRBJ2-7, reads GEEVAQTPKHLVRGEGQKAKLYCAPIKGHSYVFWYQQVLKNEFKFLISFQNENVFDETGMPKERFSAKCLPNSPCSLEIQATKLEDSAVYFCASSPQYEQYFGPGTRLTVT.

This clone has more than one count but fewer than ten. CDR3 in amino acids: CASSLHSGSYNEQFF. The CDR3 DNA sequence: TGTGCCAGCAGCCTCCATAGCGGCTCCTACAATGAGCAGTTCTTC. V usage is TRBV11-3 and J usage is TRBJ2-1, with D perhaps matching TRBD2 (6 bases). Between the trimmed V and J ends, which lost 5 bases and 0 bases, there was a span of 11 bases. The CDR3 extends over 15 amino acids. CDR1 is SGHNT, CDR2 YENEEA, per germline.

The chain carries TRBV27 and TRBJ2-2; TRBD2 matches at 10 bases. Germline V gene data show CDR1 as MNHEY and CDR2 as SMNVEV (reference sequence). V was pared by 3 bases and J by 4 bases, with 5 bases of the junction left unmatched. CDR3 length equals 16 residues. Here the CDR3 reads CASSFRAGGGTGELFF. The CDR3 nucleotides read TGTGCCAGCAGTTTCCGAGCGGGAGGGGGCACCGGGGAGCTGTTTTTT.

V and J are TRBV29-1 and TRBJ2-3; 7 bases map to TRBD2. V was pared by 8 bases and J by 0 bases, with 5 bases of the junction left unmatched. CDR1 SQVTM and CDR2 ANQGSEA come from the germline V gene. The CDR3 extends over 13 amino acids. The CDR3 nucleotides are TGCAGCAGCACTAGCGTGAGCACAGATACGCAGTATTTT. It specifies CSSTSVSTDTQYF.

J is TRBJ1-2 and V is TRBV5-1; 9 nucleotides align to TRBD1. The J segment lost 8 bases and the V segment lost 0 bases, leaving 2 bases of the junction unmatched. The length of the CDR3 is 13 residues. Germline lookup yields CDR1 SGHRS and CDR2 YFSETQ. The CDR3 loop is CASSLDRGQGYTF. CDR3 DNA sequence: TGCGCCAGCAGCTTGGACAGGGGGCAAGGCTACACCTTC.

The rearrangement uses TRBV7-8 and TRBJ1-5, with TRBD1 identical over 8 bases. The germline gives CDR1 SGHVS, CDR2 FQNEAQ. V gave up 1 base and J gave up 4 bases; unmatched junction bases: 18. CDR3 length: 20 amino acids. In DNA form, the CDR3 reads TGTGCCAGCAGCTTAGACGAGGGGTTTGTTGGACAGGGATGGAATCAGCCCCAGCATTTT. Protein product: CASSLDEGFVGQGWNQPQHF.

This clone has only one observation. The chain recombines TRBV7-8 with TRBJ1-2; 7 bases are a match to TRBD1. Trimming at V came to 6 bases and at J to 1 base, leaving 2 bases not matched to a gene. Germline assignment: CDR1 SGHVS and CDR2 FQNEAQ. The CDR3 is made up of 13 amino acids. The CDR3 reads CASRRDSNYGYTF. The CDR3 DNA follows: TGTGCCAGCAGACGGGACAGTAACTATGGCTACACCTTC. Full variable domain (rest looked up from reference TRBV7-8 and TRBJ1-2): GAGVSQSPRYKVAKRGQDVALRCDPISGHVSLFWYQQALGQGPEFLTYFQNEAQLDKSGLPSDRFFAERPEGSVSTLKIQRTQQEDSAVYLCASRRDSNYGYTFGSGTRLTVV.